This T cell receptor (beta chain) was identified during a study of blood T cell repertoires in COVID-19. Study as a whole: Acute-phase and convalescent COVID-19 samples originated in the United States, Italy and Spain. Sample material is recorded as cDNA or gDNA derived from T cells, B-cell-depleted T cells, or PBMCs.

The table lists this clone with a count of one. In the original processing: Reference gene primer amplification yielded estimated nucleated cell counts. Sequencing was performed with immunoSEQ multiplex PCR; in TCRdb, only in-frame clones are kept and a portion is missing. V and J calls and clone size are as listed in that table; D and trimming were resolved from the DNA. The table has around 200,000 clones, around nine tenths seen once. This sequence originates from a woman aged 18-29 years who had recovered from COVID-19. The specimen sequenced was peripheral blood.

The chain's CDR3 is CASSLYRFYGYTF. CDR3 nucleotides: TGTGCCAGCAGTTTGTACAGGTTCTATGGCTACACCTTC. The J gene is TRBJ1-2, the V gene TRBV12-3 or TRBV12-4; TRBD1 might be the D (5 bases). The V end lost 3 bases, the J end lost 4 bases, and 9 bases lay between the germline ends. The CDR3 has 13 amino acids.